The table lists the clone carrying this T cell receptor beta chain with a count of one. The CDR3 totals 16 residues. V dropped 1 base and J dropped 3; count of bases not matched to a gene: 2. Germline CDR1 reads SGHTA; CDR2 reads FQGNSA. The data originate from a study of blood T cell repertoires in COVID-19. Study background: Acute-phase and convalescent COVID-19 samples originated in the United States, Italy and Spain.

TCRdb keeps only in-frame clones here, not all; method: immunoSEQ multiplex PCR. Among some 250,000 clones listed, about four fifths were seen once. This chain joins TRBV7-2 and TRBJ2-1; 11 positions match TRBD1. This receptor was taken from a man aged 45-60 years with active or convalescent COVID-19. The sample consisted of peripheral blood. The CDR3 coding sequence is TGTGCCAGCAGCTTAGAAGGGACAGGGGGCTACAATGAGCAGTTCTTC. Translating gives CASSLEGTGGYNEQFF. Drawing the rest from reference TRBV7-2 and TRBJ2-1, the complete variable domain is GAGVSQSPSNKVTEKGKDVELRCDPISGHTALYWYRQSLGQGLEFLIYFQGNSAPDKSGLPSDRFSAERTGGSVSTLTIQRTQQEDSAVYLCASSLEGTGGYNEQFFGPGTRLTVL.